The 10 T cell receptor beta chains below were found in one sample sequenced in a study of T cell repertoires in cytomegalovirus infection (dated by TCRdb to 2018 to 2020). Sequenced using an Illumina HiSeq 1500. The public reads were reprocessed in TCRdb via fastp at Q25 and MiXCR, keeping in-frame beta chains. Every entry covers one CDR3 protein and lists the most common genes and DNA from its rows. Present in this sample are tens of thousands of distinct CDR3 sequences, over 3.5% of which were seen just once. The ten most abundant clones make up approximately 20% of the sample. Sequencing input: PBMCs. The receptors originated from a human donor in good health (CMV status not recorded). Some clones in this sample may be carry-over from other donors' samples.

Regarding this clonotype: Germline is not matched at one junction end, which may reflect a read error. This chain connects TRBV4-3 to TRBJ2-4, with a weak D call TRBD2 (6 bases). The CDR3 consists of 15 residues. Looked up from germline, CDR1 is LGHNA and CDR2 is YSLEER. The CDR3 is CASSQDELAKNIQNF. The CDR3 bases are TGCGCCAGCAGCCAAGATGAACTAGCCAAAAACATTCAGAACTTC.

The V and J genes are TRBV7-1 and TRBJ1-1; D unresolved. TRBV7-1 is reported as an ORF; its role is uncertain. This CDR3 spans 13 amino acids. With 6 bases removed from V and 4 bases from J, the gap between germline ends came to 12 bases. The CDR3 DNA is TGTGCCAGCAGAAAAGAGGGCACCACTGAAGCTTTCTTT. Its translation: CASRKEGTTEAFF.

This clonotype was seen many times. The chain carries TRBV7-2 and TRBJ2-5; maybe TRBD2 (6 bases). This CDR3 contains 14 residues. The germline CDR1 and CDR2 sequences are SGHTA and FQGNSA. V shed 5 bases and J shed 1 base, with 11 bases lying between them. The CDR3 DNA follows: TGTGCCAGCAGCGTTGGCGGGGCCCAAGAGACCCAGTACTTC. Its protein is CASSVGGAQETQYF.

At least ten counts were recorded for this clonotype. The chain is built from TRBV7-8 and TRBJ2-5; 11 bases map to TRBD1. V was clipped by 4 bases and J by 5 bases; unmatched bases: 12. CDR3 size: 17 residues. Germline V CDR1 and CDR2: SGHVS, FQNEAQ. CDR3 region: CASSYRKGTGGMETQYF. Written as DNA, the CDR3 is TGTGCCAGCAGCTACCGAAAGGGGACAGGGGGGATGGAGACCCAGTACTTC.

The table lists this clonotype with many counts. This chain connects TRBV7-8 to TRBJ2-7; perhaps TRBD1 as D (6 bases). CDR3 size: 14 residues. CDR1 and CDR2 from the germline V gene are SGHVS and FQNEAQ. The V end lost 1 base, the J end lost 3 bases, and 10 bases lay between the germline ends. The CDR3 spells CASSLVQGLYEQYF. The CDR3 coding sequence is TGTGCCAGCAGCTTAGTCCAGGGGCTCTACGAGCAGTACTTC.

This clonotype was detected many times. A junction end diverges from the germline sequence, so it may reflect a read error. V usage is TRBV4-1 and J usage is TRBJ2-1; 7 nucleotides line up with TRBD2. The CDR3 is 13 residues long. The germline gives CDR1 MGHRA, CDR2 YSYEKL. CDR3 loop: CASSQGRGVIQLF. CDR3 in DNA: TGCGCCAGCAGCCAAGGTCGGGGGGTCATTCAGCTCTTC.

This clonotype was observed many times. This sequence joins TRBV7-9 and TRBJ1-4; D is unresolved. The germline CDR1 and CDR2 sequences are SEHNR and FQNEAQ (reference sequence). V was shortened by 3 bases and J by 5 bases, with 19 bases between the two germline ends. CDR3 size: 17 residues. DNA for the CDR3: TGTGCCAGCAGCTTCGGCCAGAATGAGGGCCCCAATGAAAAACTGTTTTTT. Amino acid sequence: CASSFGQNEGPNEKLFF.

This clonotype has a count of ten or more. The chain couples TRBV28 to TRBJ2-7, with 10 bases that match TRBD2. The CDR3 is 13 amino acids. The junction had 5 bases not matched to a gene; V was cut back by 8 bases and J by 4 bases. CDR1 MDHEN and CDR2 SYDVKM come from the germline V gene. The CDR3 DNA is TGTGCCAGCCAGCTAGCGGGAGTATACGAGCAGTACTTC. It yields the protein CASQLAGVYEQYF. The entire variable domain, with the rest obtained from reference TRBV28 and TRBJ2-7, is as follows: DVKVTQSSRYLVKRTGEKVFLECVQDMDHENMFWYRQDPGLGLRLIYFSYDVKMKEKGDIPEGYSVSREKKERFSLILESASTNQTSMYLCASQLAGVYEQYFGPGTRLTVT.

The table lists this clonotype with many counts. The chain combines TRBV7-3 with TRBJ2-1; no clear D. The CDR3 runs 13 residues. Germline assignment: CDR1 SGHTA and CDR2 FQGTGA. V dropped 2 bases and J dropped 8 bases, with 10 bases sitting between them. The CDR3 DNA reads as TGTGCCAGCAGCTTACTGCCAGACTATGAGCAGTTCTTC. Translated, it gives CASSLLPDYEQFF.

In its sample, this clonotype was seen many times. The chain recombines TRBV4-3 with TRBJ2-2, with 8 bases lining up with TRBD2. J gave up 2 bases and V 0 bases, and 11 bases lay outside the gene matches. CDR3 length: 19 amino acids. Germline V gene sequence: CDR1 LGHNA, CDR2 YSLEER. CDR3 sequence (DNA): TGCGCCAGCAGCCAAGATACCGGGAGGGCCTTCTCTAACACCGGGGAGCTGTTTTTT. Its translation: CASSQDTGRAFSNTGELFF.